This is a list of T cell receptor beta chains from one sample in a study of response to subunit inactivated influenza vaccine. TCRdb reprocessed the RT-PCR reads via MiXCR and lists one record per CDR3 protein. In the table there are about 310,000 distinct CDR3 sequences, 20% to 25% of which are singletons. The input for sequencing was PBMCs from blood, taken about 20 months after vaccination. These receptors originate from a man in his fifties or sixties who received an inactivated influenza vaccine. The CDR3 runs from the conserved cysteine through the conserved F or W. Fields, in order: clone size, CDR3 length, D gene, J gene, V gene, CDR3 protein, CDR3 DNA. D genes are given only for firm matches. Size tells how often a clone was seen (once, few, many) or the class of an expanded clone, and some rows leave it out.

>few|16|TRBD2|TRBJ2-1|TRBV20-1
CSARDVRLADYNEQFF
TGCAGTGCTAGAGATGTTAGGCTAGCGGATTACAATGAGCAGTTCTTC
>few|13|-|TRBJ1-5|TRBV28
CASSHRYNQPQHF
TGTGCCAGCAGTCACAGGTACAATCAGCCCCAGCATTTT
>-|15|-|TRBJ2-7|TRBV4-3
CASSQDGGRGYEQYF
TGCGCCAGCAGCCAAGATGGGGGCAGGGGTTACGAGCAGTACTTC
>-|15|-|TRBJ2-7|TRBV20-1
CSAPYVSQSSYEQYF
TGCAGTGCCCCATACGTCTCCCAGAGCTCCTACGAGCAGTACTTC
>-|17|TRBD2|TRBJ2-7|TRBV7-2
CASSLAGTSRSIYEQYF
TGTGCCAGCAGCTTAGCTGGGACTAGCAGAAGTATATACGAGCAGTACTTC
>few|14|TRBD1|TRBJ1-6|TRBV9
CASSEQGAGSPLHF
TGTGCCAGCAGCGAACAGGGGGCTGGATCACCCCTCCACTTT
>-|16|-|TRBJ1-6|TRBV10-3
CATKGGDGSYNSPLHF
TGTGCCACCAAGGGGGGGGACGGCTCCTATAATTCACCCCTCCACTTT
>-|13|-|TRBJ1-1|TRBV5-1
CASKDVVGTEAFF
TGCGCCAGCAAGGACGTCGTAGGCACTGAAGCTTTCTTT
>many|15|-|TRBJ1-5|TRBV12-3/TRBV12-4
CASSLKGSGNQPQHF
TGTGCCAGCAGTTTAAAGGGATCAGGCAATCAGCCCCAGCATTTT
>-|14|-|TRBJ2-3|TRBV28
CASSSRGWLDTQYF
TGTGCCAGCAGTTCACGGGGGTGGTTGGATACGCAGTATTTT
>-|13|-|TRBJ1-5|TRBV19
CASSIQVNQPQHF
TGTGCCAGTAGTATCCAGGTCAATCAGCCCCAGCATTTT
>many|14|-|TRBJ2-1|TRBV2
CASSEGQTYNEQFF
TGTGCCAGCAGTGAAGGCCAGACGTACAATGAGCAGTTCTTC
>-|13|-|TRBJ2-1|TRBV11-2
CASSLWRGNEQFF
TGTGCCAGCAGCTTATGGAGAGGGAATGAGCAGTTCTTC
>once|16|-|TRBJ2-3|TRBV7-8
CASSLLPGLTTDTQYF
TGTGCCAGCAGCTTGCTCCCGGGACTGACCACAGATACGCAGTATTTT
>few|18|-|TRBJ2-3|TRBV7-8
CASSLRVGGSRGTDTQYF
TGTGCCAGCAGCTTACGGGTGGGGGGCTCCAGGGGCACAGATACGCAGTATTTT
>few|13|TRBD1|TRBJ1-1|TRBV29-1
CSAKGQAITEAFF
TGCAGCGCCAAGGGACAGGCTATCACTGAAGCTTTCTTT
>few|15|-|TRBJ1-2|TRBV7-2
CASSLGQSPNYGYTF
TGTGCCAGCAGCTTAGGACAGTCGCCTAACTATGGCTACACCTTC
>-|15|-|TRBJ2-7|TRBV27
CASSPDSGPSYEQYF
TGTGCCAGCAGTCCAGATAGCGGACCCTCCTACGAGCAGTACTTC
>-|13|-|TRBJ2-1|TRBV6-5
CASSFSDGNEQFF
TGTGCCAGCAGTTTCTCGGACGGGAATGAGCAGTTCTTC
>few|12|-|TRBJ2-1|TRBV7-9
CASSLERLAQFF
TGTGCCAGCAGCTTAGAACGCTTAGCGCAGTTCTTC
>few|13|-|TRBJ1-1|TRBV3-1
CASSLGPGTEAFF
TGTGCCAGCAGCCTGGGCCCGGGGACTGAAGCTTTCTTT
>-|15|TRBD1|TRBJ1-1|TRBV20-1
CSARDNRGLKAEAFF
TGCAGTGCTAGAGATAACAGGGGATTGAAGGCTGAAGCTTTCTTT
>-|14|-|TRBJ1-2|TRBV10-3
CAISTGTANYGYTF
TGTGCCATCAGTACCGGGACGGCTAACTATGGCTACACCTTC
>few|15|-|TRBJ1-1|TRBV7-2
CASSLNSARSTEAFF
TGTGCCAGCAGCTTAAATTCGGCCCGAAGCACTGAAGCTTTCTTT
>-|13|TRBD1|TRBJ1-1|TRBV20-1
CSARTGTGILPFF
TGCAGTGCTAGAACCGGGACAGGGATCCTCCCTTTCTTT
>-|13|TRBD1|TRBJ1-1|TRBV19
CASRVQGNPEAFF
TGTGCCAGTAGAGTACAGGGGAACCCTGAAGCTTTCTTT
>few|13|-|TRBJ2-7|TRBV20-1
CSAVMTDSYEQYF
TGCAGTGCTGTAATGACAGACTCCTACGAGCAGTACTTC
>-|16|-|TRBJ2-3|TRBV12-3/TRBV12-4
CASSFWGDKRVDTQYF
TGTGCCAGCAGTTTTTGGGGGGACAAAAGGGTAGATACGCAGTATTTT
>-|19|-|TRBJ2-3|TRBV24-1
CATSGRGSQESGSTDTQYF
TGTGCCACCAGTGGAAGGGGTTCCCAGGAGTCCGGGAGCACAGATACGCAGTATTTT
>-|14|TRBD1|TRBJ2-5|TRBV2
CASSTGQGLVAQYF
TGTGCCAGCAGTACGGGACAGGGCCTTGTGGCCCAGTACTTC
>many|13|-|TRBJ1-1|TRBV2
CASRLQVNTEAFF
TGTGCCAGCAGGCTACAGGTTAACACTGAAGCTTTCTTT
>-|17|-|TRBJ1-6|TRBV20-1
CSARVSSSSSYNSPLHF
TGCAGTGCTAGAGTTTCCAGCTCGAGCTCCTATAATTCACCCCTCCACTTT
>few|15|-|TRBJ1-4|TRBV18
CASSPRRGTNEKLFF
TGTGCCAGCTCACCGCGAAGGGGAACTAATGAAAAACTGTTTTTT
>few|15|TRBD1|TRBJ1-2|TRBV11-2
CASSLNRGTYYGYTF
TGTGCCAGCAGCTTGAACAGGGGGACGTACTATGGCTACACCTTC
>few|14|-|TRBJ1-3|TRBV4-1
CASSQDLTRNTIYF
TGCGCCAGCAGCCAAGATTTGACGAGAAACACCATATATTTT
>few|12|-|TRBJ2-1|TRBV7-2
CASSLASYEQFF
TGTGCCAGCAGCTTAGCCAGCTATGAGCAGTTCTTC
>many|13|-|TRBJ2-1|TRBV6-2/TRBV6-3
CASSPYRARGEFF
TGTGCCAGCAGCCCATACCGGGCCCGCGGGGAGTTCTTC
>few|15|-|TRBJ1-2|TRBV7-2
CASSRDSLANYGYTF
TGTGCCAGCAGCCGTGACAGTCTAGCTAACTATGGCTACACCTTC
>-|14|-|TRBJ1-4|TRBV5-1
CASSSNSQGEKLFF
TGCGCCAGCAGCTCCAACTCTCAAGGGGAAAAACTGTTTTTT
>few|17|-|TRBJ1-4|TRBV28
CASRPIGFRAINEKLFF
TGTGCCAGCAGGCCCATTGGCTTTAGGGCTATAAATGAAAAACTGTTTTTT
>-|15|-|TRBJ1-2|TRBV28
CASSSSAGQNYGYTF
TGTGCCAGCAGTTCATCGGCTGGACAGAACTATGGCTACACCTTC
>few|17|TRBD2|TRBJ2-5|TRBV15
CATSNGLAGLGEETQYF
TGTGCCACCAGCAACGGACTAGCGGGATTGGGGGAAGAGACCCAGTACTTC
>-|17|-|TRBJ1-1|TRBV27
CASSFRPGTRSNTEAFF
TGTGCCAGCAGTTTCCGTCCCGGGACACGATCGAACACTGAAGCTTTCTTT
>few|14|-|TRBJ2-2|TRBV27
CASSLLAGAGELFF
TGTGCCAGCAGTTTGCTCGCGGGGGCGGGGGAGCTGTTTTTT
>few|16|TRBD1|TRBJ2-2|TRBV4-1
CASSQSRTGGTGELFF
TGCGCCAGCAGCCAAAGTCGGACAGGGGGCACCGGGGAGCTGTTTTTT
>many|13|-|TRBJ1-2|TRBV5-1
CASSLGQNYGYTF
TGCGCCAGCAGCTTGGGACAGAACTATGGCTACACCTTC
>-|14|TRBD1|TRBJ2-1|TRBV5-1
CASSRGQDYNEQFF
TGCGCCAGCAGCCGGGGACAGGACTACAATGAGCAGTTCTTC
>-|13|-|TRBJ2-7|TRBV20-1
CSAARDGNYEQYF
TGCAGTGCCGCCCGGGACGGCAACTACGAGCAGTACTTC
>-|16|-|TRBJ1-1|TRBV5-4
CASSSLAGKKNTEAFF
TGTGCCAGCAGCTCCTTGGCGGGGAAAAAAAACACTGAAGCTTTCTTT
>-|11|-|TRBJ1-5|TRBV28
CASSTYQPQHF
TGTGCCAGCAGTACGTATCAGCCCCAGCATTTT
>few|13|-|TRBJ1-5|TRBV19
CASSTRVNQPQHF
TGTGCCAGTAGTACACGGGTCAATCAGCCCCAGCATTTT
>many|15|-|TRBJ1-5|TRBV5-6
CASSYGGYSNQPQHF
TGTGCCAGCAGCTACGGGGGCTATAGCAATCAGCCCCAGCATTTT
>-|12|-|TRBJ2-3|TRBV11-2
CASSLTLDTQYF
TGTGCCAGCAGCTTAACGTTGGATACGCAGTATTTT
>-|15|-|TRBJ2-1|TRBV7-9
CASSSHDGENNEQFF
TGTGCCAGCAGCTCCCATGACGGGGAAAACAATGAGCAGTTCTTC
>few|16|-|TRBJ1-6|TRBV6-5
CASSYPTGRGNSPLHF
TGTGCCAGCAGTTACCCAACGGGCAGGGGTAATTCACCCCTCCACTTT
>-|13|-|TRBJ1-5|TRBV7-2
CASTLGGSQPQHF
TGTGCCAGCACCCTCGGAGGGAGTCAGCCCCAGCATTTT